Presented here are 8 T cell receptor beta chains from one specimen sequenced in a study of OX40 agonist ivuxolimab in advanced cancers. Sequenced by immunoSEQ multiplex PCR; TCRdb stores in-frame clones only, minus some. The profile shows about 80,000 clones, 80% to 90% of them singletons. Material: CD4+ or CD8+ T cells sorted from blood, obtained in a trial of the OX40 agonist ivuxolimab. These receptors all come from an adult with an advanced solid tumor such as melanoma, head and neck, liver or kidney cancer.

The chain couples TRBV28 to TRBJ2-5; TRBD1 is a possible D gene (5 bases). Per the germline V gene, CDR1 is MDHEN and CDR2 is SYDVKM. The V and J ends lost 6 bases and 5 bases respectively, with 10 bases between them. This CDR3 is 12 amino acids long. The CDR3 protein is CASRQSGETQYF. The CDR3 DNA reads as TGTGCCAGCAGACAGTCAGGGGAGACCCAGTACTTC.

The CDR3 coding sequence is TGTGCCAGCAGCCCACTTCAGGGGAACAATCAGCCCCAGCATTTT. Translation: CASSPLQGNNQPQHF. The chain links TRBV28 to TRBJ1-5, with D possibly being TRBD1 (6 bases). The CDR3 loop spans 15 amino acids. The V gene's germline CDR1 is MDHEN and CDR2 SYDVKM. V dropped 6 bases and J dropped 3 bases, with 15 bases sitting between them.

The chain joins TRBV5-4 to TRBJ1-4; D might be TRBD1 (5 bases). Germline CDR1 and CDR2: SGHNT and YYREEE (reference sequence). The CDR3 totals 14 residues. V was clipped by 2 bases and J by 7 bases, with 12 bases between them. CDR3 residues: CASSLGRGSEKLFF. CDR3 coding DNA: TGTGCCAGCAGCTTAGGACGGGGGAGTGAAAAACTGTTTTTT.

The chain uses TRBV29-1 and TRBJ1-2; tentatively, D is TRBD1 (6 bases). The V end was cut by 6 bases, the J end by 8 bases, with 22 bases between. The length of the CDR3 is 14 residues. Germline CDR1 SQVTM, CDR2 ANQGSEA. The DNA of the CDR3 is TGCAGCGTCGTCGGGGGGGCCCCTTCTGTGGGCTACACCTTC. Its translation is CSVVGGAPSVGYTF.

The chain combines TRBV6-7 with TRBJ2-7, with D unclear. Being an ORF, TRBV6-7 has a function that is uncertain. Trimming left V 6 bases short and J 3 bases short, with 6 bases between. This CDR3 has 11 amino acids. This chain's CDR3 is CASRDRYEQYF. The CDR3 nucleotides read TGTGCCAGCAGGGACCGCTACGAGCAGTACTTC.

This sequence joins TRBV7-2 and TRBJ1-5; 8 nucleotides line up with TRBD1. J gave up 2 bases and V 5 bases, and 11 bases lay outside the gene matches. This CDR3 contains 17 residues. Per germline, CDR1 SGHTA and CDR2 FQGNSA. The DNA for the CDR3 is TGTGCCAGCAGCAAAGACAGGGGCGGATGGGGCAATCAGCCCCAGCATTTT. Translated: CASSKDRGGWGNQPQHF.

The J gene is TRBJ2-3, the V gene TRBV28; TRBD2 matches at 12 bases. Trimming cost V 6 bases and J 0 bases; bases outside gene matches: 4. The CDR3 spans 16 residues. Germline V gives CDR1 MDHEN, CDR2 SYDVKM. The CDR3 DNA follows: TGTGCCAGCAGCCGACTAGCGGGGGCCAGCACAGATACGCAGTATTTT. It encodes CASSRLAGASTDTQYF.

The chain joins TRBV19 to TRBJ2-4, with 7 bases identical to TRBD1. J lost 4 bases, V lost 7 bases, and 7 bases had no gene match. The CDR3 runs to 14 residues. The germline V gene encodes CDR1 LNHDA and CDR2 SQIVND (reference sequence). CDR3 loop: CASTPDRSKNIQYF. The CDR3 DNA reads TGTGCCAGTACCCCGGACAGGAGTAAAAACATTCAGTACTTC.